This T cell receptor beta chain stems from a study of T-cell memory formation after mild COVID-19. TCR alpha and TCR beta cDNA libraries carrying sample barcodes and UMIs were produced by 5'RACE using constant-segment primers. TCRdb itself ran the 5' RACE reads through MiXCR, one entry per CDR3 protein. The table shows 120,000 or so distinct CDR3 sequences, with more than 15% occurring only once. Per the germline V gene, CDR1 is DFQATT and CDR2 is SNEGSKA (reference sequence). V was trimmed by 1 base and J by 5 bases, leaving 17 bases between them. The CDR3 totals 15 residues. This clonotype came up a few times.

This TCR derives from an adult woman who had mild COVID-19 (a few samples of this study predate the infection). Cell type and time point are not known. The sequencing sample was made of PBMCs or a T cell subset sorted from them (not recorded which). This chain joins TRBV20-1 and TRBJ2-5; tentatively, D is TRBD1 (7 bases). Written as DNA, the CDR3 is TGCAGTGCTAGAGGGGGGACGACAGGGAGGGAGACCCAGTACTTC. Its protein product is CSARGGTTGRETQYF.